This T cell receptor (beta chain) was sequenced during a study of CD8 T cells in ankylosing spondylitis. Construction of TCR beta libraries was performed using quantitative 5'-RACE with molecular barcodes. TCRdb reprocessed the 5' RACE reads via MiXCR and lists one record per CDR3 protein. The data hold roughly 69,000 distinct CDR3 sequences, with about 5.4% observed a single time. V lost 5 bases, J lost 4 bases, and 9 bases stayed unmatched. Germline V gene data show CDR1 as MNHNS and CDR2 as SASEGT. The CDR3 covers 15 residues. This clonotype was observed at least ten times. The V call is TRBV6-1, the J call TRBJ2-5, with 8 bases matching TRBD2. The TCR originated in a male donor with ankylosing spondylitis or in good health (not recorded which). The material sequenced was blood, either unsorted or a sorted T cell fraction (not recorded which). CDR3 bases: TGTGCCAGCAGTCAAGGACTAGCTAGCAGAGAGACCCAGTACTTC. Its translation: CASSQGLASRETQYF.